The 19 T cell receptor beta chains given below trace back to one sample, sequenced in a study of cytomegalovirus exposure and HLA in healthy donors. PCR employed 60 Vbeta and 13 Jbeta primers. Some clones are missing from TCRdb's copy, which holds only in-frame ones; the method was immunoSEQ multiplex PCR. The sample's table shows more than 95,000 clones. Sample: PBMCs. The receptors shown here come from a man younger than 45 in good health and CMV-seronegative.

This chain uses TRBV25-1 with TRBJ1-5; no firm D call. Trimming stripped 2 bases from V and 6 bases from J, with 11 bases between. Germline-derived CDR1 and CDR2 are MGHDK and SYGVNS. The CDR3 has 14 residues. CDR3 in DNA: TGTGCCAGCAGTGAAGTCGGCGAGGCTCAGCCCCAGCATTTT. Protein product: CASSEVGEAQPQHF.

This chain links TRBV28 with TRBJ1-2; D is ambiguous. Germline V lookup: CDR1 MDHEN, CDR2 SYDVKM. The CDR3 covers 14 residues. The ends were cut back, 0 bases at V and 4 bases at J, with 9 bases in the middle. CDR3 DNA: TGTGCCAGCAGTTTATGGGCGGCAGCCTATGGCTACACCTTC. Its protein product is CASSLWAAAYGYTF.

The chain employs TRBV6-6 and TRBJ2-1; 10 positions match TRBD2. From germline, CDR1 is MNHNY and CDR2 SVGAGI (reference sequence). With V trimmed by 4 bases and J by 8 bases, 11 bases remained unmatched. This CDR3 has 16 amino acids. The CDR3 region is CASSFGAGLANDEQFF. The CDR3 DNA reads as TGTGCCAGCAGTTTCGGGGCGGGACTAGCGAACGATGAGCAGTTCTTC.

This sequence joins TRBV7-6 and TRBJ2-3; 10 bases line up with TRBD1. Trimming cost V 3 bases and J 1 base; bases outside gene matches: 1. CDR3 length: 15 residues. CDR1 is SGHVS, CDR2 FNYEAQ, per germline. CDR3 protein: CASSFGTGGTDTQYF. The CDR3 bases are TGTGCCAGCAGCTTCGGGACAGGGGGCACAGATACGCAGTATTTT.

This rearrangement joins TRBV18 to TRBJ2-3, with unresolved D. Trimming removed 3 bases from V and 2 bases from J, with 3 bases in between. The CDR3 covers 12 residues. Per germline, CDR1 KGHSH and CDR2 LQKENI. CDR3 sequence reads: CASSPFTDTQYF. The CDR3 DNA sequence: TGTGCCAGCTCACCCTTCACAGATACGCAGTATTTT.

This chain connects TRBV5-1 to TRBJ1-2; 9 positions agree with TRBD1. Trimming cost V 3 bases and J 1 base; bases outside gene matches: 1. Germline values: CDR1 SGHRS, CDR2 YFSETQ. The CDR3 is 14 residues long. Written as DNA, the CDR3 is TGCGCCAGCAGCTGGGGACAGGGTAACTATGGCTACACCTTC. It encodes CASSWGQGNYGYTF.

The chain is built from TRBV29-1 and TRBJ1-1; 9 bases align to TRBD1. Germline V CDR1 and CDR2: SQVTM, ANQGSEA. Losses at the gene ends were 6 bases for V and 8 bases for J; bases not matched to a gene: 4. This CDR3 has 11 residues. The DNA for the CDR3 is TGCAGCGTCTATACAGGGGGCGAAGCTTTCTTT. Amino acids: CSVYTGGEAFF. Full variable domain (outside the CDR3, taken from reference TRBV29-1 and TRBJ1-1): SAVISQKPSRDICQRGTSLTIQCQVDSQVTMMFWYRQQPGQSLTLIATANQGSEATYESGFVIDKFPISRPNLTFSTLTVSNMSPEDSSIYLCSVYTGGEAFFGQGTRLTVV.

The J gene is TRBJ2-1, the V gene TRBV7-6; tentative D call: TRBD2 (5 bases). The length of the CDR3 is 17 residues. CDR1 SGHVS and CDR2 FNYEAQ come from the germline V gene. V lost 4 bases and J 3 bases, leaving 19 bases between the germline ends. CDR3 sequence: CASSSPRWRASYNEQFF. CDR3 in DNA: TGTGCCAGCAGCTCCCCCCGGTGGCGGGCGAGCTACAATGAGCAGTTCTTC.

The V gene is TRBV5-1, the J gene TRBJ2-3; 13 positions agree with TRBD2. V dropped 0 bases and J dropped 4; count of bases not matched to a gene: 8. This CDR3 region has 18 residues. CDR1 SGHRS and CDR2 YFSETQ come from the germline V gene. The CDR3 here is CASSLAAVGLAGADTQYF. The CDR3 DNA is TGCGCCAGCAGCTTGGCCGCCGTTGGACTAGCGGGAGCAGATACGCAGTATTTT.

The chain employs TRBV20-1 and TRBJ2-7; D uncertain. Germline CDR1 reads DFQATT; CDR2 reads SNEGSKA (reference sequence). V lost 1 base, J lost 7 bases, and 8 bases lay in between. This CDR3 spans 11 amino acids. CDR3 loop: CSARAETEQYF. The CDR3 DNA is TGCAGTGCTAGAGCGGAGACGGAGCAGTACTTC.

The chain recombines TRBV30 with TRBJ2-7; possible D gene TRBD2, 6 bases. CDR3 length: 12 residues. Trimming removed 2 bases at V and 7 bases at J, with 12 bases between. CDR1 and CDR2 (germline): GTSNPN, SVGIG (reference sequence). CDR3 loop: CAWSPRGLEQYF. In DNA form, the CDR3 reads TGTGCCTGGAGTCCCCGGGGACTGGAGCAGTACTTC.

The chain joins TRBV6-1 to TRBJ1-1; TRBD1 aligns across 7 bases. This CDR3 contains 15 residues. In germline, CDR1 is MNHNS, CDR2 SASEGT. J lost 4 bases, V lost 4 bases, and 9 bases had no gene match. The CDR3, as DNA: TGTGCCAGCAGTGGGGGCACAGGGGAGATCACTGAAGCTTTCTTT. Translated, it gives CASSGGTGEITEAFF.

The CDR3: CASSDTGDSRTEAFF. In DNA form, the CDR3 reads TGTGCCAGCAGTGACACAGGGGATTCTAGAACTGAAGCTTTCTTT. The chain is built from TRBV25-1 and TRBJ1-1; TRBD1 agrees at 7 bases. The CDR3 is 15 residues long. Trimming took 3 bases from V and 5 from J; bases not matched to a gene: 9. Germline-derived CDR1 and CDR2 are MGHDK and SYGVNS. The complete variable domain, with remaining parts taken from reference TRBV25-1 and TRBJ1-1, reads EADIYQTPRYLVIGTGKKITLECSQTMGHDKMYWYQQDPGMELHLIHYSYGVNSTEKGDLSSESTVSRIRTEHFPLTLESARPSHTSQYLCASSDTGDSRTEAFFGQGTRLTVV.

The rearrangement links TRBV6-1 to TRBJ2-3; TRBD1 agrees at 11 bases. V shed 5 bases, J shed 6 bases, and the junction held 4 bases outside the gene matches. Germline V CDR1 and CDR2: MNHNS, SASEGT. This CDR3 is built from 14 residues. DNA for the CDR3: TGTGCCAGCAGTAAAGGACAGGGGGCTGATACGCAGTATTTT. Translation: CASSKGQGADTQYF.

As DNA, the CDR3 is TGTGCCAGTAGCCTACTATGGGGGCCCTCTAGGAATGAGCAGTTCTTC. Its protein product is CASSLLWGPSRNEQFF. This sequence joins TRBV19 and TRBJ2-1, with TRBD1 as a possible D gene (6 bases). Germline values: CDR1 LNHDA, CDR2 SQIVND (reference sequence). This CDR3 is built from 16 residues. V was clipped by 6 bases and J by 7 bases, with 22 bases between them.

J is TRBJ2-1 and V is TRBV27; no definite D call. Germline CDR1 and CDR2: MNHEY and SMNVEV (reference sequence). Trimming cost V 2 bases and J 9 bases, with 11 bases left between them. This CDR3 contains 13 residues. CDR3 loop: CASSLGRRTEQFF. Written as DNA, the CDR3 is TGTGCCAGCAGTTTAGGCAGGCGTACTGAGCAGTTCTTC.

This chain joins TRBV18 and TRBJ1-1, with 8 bases aligning to TRBD1. Germline CDR1 reads KGHSH; CDR2 reads LQKENI. The CDR3 covers 15 residues. Trimming cost V 4 bases and J 4 bases; bases outside gene matches: 8. The CDR3, as DNA: TGTGCCAGCTCACAAATGGACAGGGAGGGCACTGAAGCTTTCTTT. Translating gives CASSQMDREGTEAFF.

This rearrangement joins TRBV30 to TRBJ1-1; D not resolved. The CDR3 totals 15 residues. The V and J ends lost 1 base and 5 bases respectively, with 17 bases between them. The germline V gene has CDR1 GTSNPN and CDR2 SVGIG (reference sequence). The CDR3 spells CAWSAADSSETEAFF. CDR3 DNA: TGTGCCTGGAGTGCCGCCGACTCCTCGGAGACTGAAGCTTTCTTT.

This rearrangement joins TRBV5-1 to TRBJ2-1; the D is unclear. Trimming shortened V by 7 bases and J by 0 bases, and 11 bases separated the two germline ends. CDR3 length equals 14 residues. From germline, CDR1 is SGHRS and CDR2 YFSETQ. CDR3 bases: TGCGCCAGCGGCGACTTAAGCTCCTACAATGAGCAGTTCTTC. This gives the protein CASGDLSSYNEQFF. The whole variable domain, remainder taken from reference TRBV5-1 and TRBJ2-1, is KAGVTQTPRYLIKTRGQQVTLSCSPISGHRSVSWYQQTPGQGLQFLFEYFSETQRNKGNFPGRFSGRQFSNSRSEMNVSTLELGDSALYLCASGDLSSYNEQFFGPGTRLTVL.